The 32 T cell receptor beta chains below all came from one sample that was sequenced in a study of glioma-infiltrating T cells after dendritic cell vaccination. Sequencing used immunoSEQ multiplex PCR; TCRdb keeps in-frame clones, though not all of them. The sample lists some 70,000 clones, around four fifths occurring once. Material: blood, obtained before dendritic cell vaccination. These receptors were obtained from a human donor with glioblastoma.

The J gene is TRBJ2-1, the V gene TRBV14; 10 nucleotides align to TRBD2. The V gene's germline CDR1 is SGHDN and CDR2 FVKESK. The J segment lost 8 bases and the V segment lost 2 bases, leaving 6 bases of the junction unmatched. CDR3 length equals 15 residues. CDR3 sequence: CASSQLEAGGDEQFF. The CDR3 DNA reads as TGTGCCAGCAGCCAACTCGAAGCGGGAGGGGATGAGCAGTTCTTC.

J is TRBJ2-1 and V is TRBV6-5; D gene unclear. The CDR3 spans 11 residues. The germline CDR1 and CDR2 sequences are MNHEY and SVGAGI. The germline V and J ends were trimmed by 3 bases and 8 bases, with 5 bases remaining between them. The CDR3 here is CASSYSDEQFF. The CDR3, as DNA: TGTGCCAGCAGTTATTCGGATGAGCAGTTCTTC.

This sequence joins TRBV5-6 and TRBJ2-3; no clear D. Trimming removed 4 bases at V and 0 bases at J, with 6 bases between. CDR3 length: 13 amino acids. Germline loops: CDR1 SGHDT, CDR2 YYEEEE. Here the CDR3 reads CASSQTSTDTQYF. In DNA, the CDR3 is TGTGCCAGCAGCCAAACTAGCACAGATACGCAGTATTTT. Together with reference TRBV5-6 and TRBJ2-3, the CDR3 gives the full variable domain: DAGVTQSPTHLIKTRGQQVTLRCSPKSGHDTVSWYQQALGQGPQFIFQYYEEEERQRGNFPDRFSGHQFPNYSSELNVNALLLGDSALYLCASSQTSTDTQYFGPGTRLTVL.

This rearrangement joins TRBV30 to TRBJ1-3; TRBD1 matches at 7 bases. The CDR3 consists of 15 residues. J was trimmed by 4 bases and V by 1 base; bases with no gene match: 7. Germline V gene sequence: CDR1 GTSNPN, CDR2 SVGIG (reference sequence). CDR3 nucleotides: TGTGCCTGGAGTGAACAGGGGTACTCCGGAAACACCATATATTTT. Translation: CAWSEQGYSGNTIYF.

This chain connects TRBV9 to TRBJ2-1; maybe TRBD2 (5 bases). This CDR3 is 14 amino acids long. Germline CDR1 is SGDLS and CDR2 is YYNGEE. Deletions cut 0 bases from V and 1 base from J, with 5 bases between. For the CDR3, the DNA is TGTGCCAGCAGCGTAGGCGGGTCCTACAATGAGCAGTTCTTC. This encodes CASSVGGSYNEQFF.

The chain couples TRBV6-1 to TRBJ2-7; D may be TRBD1 (6 bases). The CDR3 runs 13 residues. Germline V gives CDR1 MNHNS, CDR2 SASEGT. The germline V and J ends were trimmed by 4 bases and 3 bases, with 10 bases remaining between them. The CDR3 nucleotides are TGTGCCAGCAGTGTAGGACAGATCTACGAGCAGTACTTC. This gives the protein CASSVGQIYEQYF.

The genes are TRBV5-1 and TRBJ1-1; perhaps TRBD1 as D (6 bases). V lost 3 bases to trimming and J lost 1 base, with 10 bases between them. From germline, CDR1 is SGHRS and CDR2 YFSETQ. CDR3 length: 14 residues. CDR3 nucleotide sequence: TGCGCCAGCAGCTCCCTGGACAGGAACACTGAAGCTTTCTTT. Amino acids: CASSSLDRNTEAFF.

This chain links TRBV6-4 with TRBJ2-5; TRBD2 is a possible D gene (5 bases). CDR1 MRHNA and CDR2 SNTAGT come from the germline V gene. CDR3 length: 15 residues. V dropped 2 bases and J dropped 1 base, with 11 bases sitting between them. The CDR3 is CASSDTGLFQETQYF. In nucleotides, the CDR3 is TGTGCCAGCAGTGACACTGGACTGTTCCAAGAGACCCAGTACTTC.

DNA for the CDR3: TGTGCCAGCAGCCCGACGGGGGGGGGACCAGATACGCAGTATTTT. It yields the protein CASSPTGGGPDTQYF. This chain connects TRBV9 to TRBJ2-3; TRBD2 matches 8 bases. V was clipped by 4 bases and J by 4 bases; unmatched bases: 8. This CDR3 is built from 15 residues. Germline CDR1 is SGDLS and CDR2 is YYNGEE.

The V gene is TRBV6-5, the J gene TRBJ2-7; D might be TRBD2 (5 bases). The germline V and J ends were trimmed by 6 bases and 2 bases, with 11 bases remaining between them. The CDR3 is made up of 13 amino acids. The V gene's germline CDR1 is MNHEY and CDR2 SVGAGI. Here the CDR3 DNA reads TGTGCCAGCAGCCGGGAAGCGGCCTACGAGCAGTACTTC. Protein product: CASSREAAYEQYF.

The gene calls are TRBV13 and TRBJ2-1, with 8 bases matching TRBD2. V was clipped by 1 base and J by 10 bases; unmatched bases: 6. The CDR3 contains 14 residues. CDR1 and CDR2 (germline): PRHDT, FYEKMQ (reference sequence). The CDR3 sequence is CASSLEWTSHEQFF. CDR3 in DNA: TGTGCCAGCAGCTTAGAATGGACTAGCCACGAGCAGTTCTTC.

This clone was counted between two and nine times. This sequence joins TRBV4-2 and TRBJ1-2; D is unresolved. Deletions cut 5 bases from V and 4 bases from J, with 11 bases between. The length of the CDR3 is 13 residues. CDR1 and CDR2 (germline): LGHNA, YNFKEQ. The CDR3 sequence is CASSSREVYGYTF. CDR3 coding DNA: TGTGCCAGCAGCTCACGGGAGGTCTATGGCTACACCTTC.

The rearrangement links TRBV18 to TRBJ2-5, with TRBD2 as a possible D gene (6 bases). Germline CDR1 KGHSH, CDR2 LQKENI. The CDR3 runs to 14 residues. The V end was cut by 1 base, the J end by 4 bases, with 10 bases between. The CDR3 spells CASSPRGAGETQYF. In DNA form, the CDR3 reads TGTGCCAGCTCACCACGCGGGGCGGGAGAGACCCAGTACTTC.

This rearrangement joins TRBV5-1 to TRBJ2-3; D not resolved. This CDR3 is built from 14 residues. Germline CDR1 reads SGHRS; CDR2 reads YFSETQ. The ends were cut back, 7 bases at V and 3 bases at J, with 15 bases in the middle. CDR3 DNA: TGCGCCAGCCAAGAGAGAGTCTCTACAGATACGCAGTATTTT. Its translation: CASQERVSTDTQYF.

The rearrangement joins TRBV5-6 to TRBJ2-3; the D gene is possibly TRBD2 (7 bases). Germline V lookup: CDR1 SGHDT, CDR2 YYEEEE. This CDR3 comprises 15 residues. The V gene lost 1 base and the J gene lost 2 bases, with 11 bases spanning the gap. As DNA, the CDR3 is TGTGCCAGCAGCTTGACGGGGGGCCCCACAGATACGCAGTATTTT. Protein: CASSLTGGPTDTQYF.

The chain recombines TRBV5-6 with TRBJ2-7; 7 bases line up with TRBD1. The J segment lost 0 bases and the V segment lost 1 base, leaving 10 bases of the junction unmatched. The CDR3 contains 17 residues. Germline CDR1 reads SGHDT; CDR2 reads YYEEEE. The CDR3 region is CASSLRVLPGGSYEQYF. The CDR3 coding sequence is TGTGCCAGCAGCTTGCGCGTTTTGCCAGGGGGCTCCTACGAGCAGTACTTC.

The chain recombines TRBV2 with TRBJ2-5; 9 bases agree with TRBD2. Germline lookup yields CDR1 SNHLY and CDR2 FYNNEI. Germline trimming cut 6 bases from V and 0 bases from J; bases unmatched to any gene: 8. The CDR3 loop spans 16 amino acids. CDR3 amino acids: CASSPVAGAYQETQYF. The CDR3, as DNA: TGTGCCAGCAGCCCGGTAGCGGGGGCGTACCAAGAGACCCAGTACTTC.

This sequence joins TRBV10-3 and TRBJ2-5; the match to TRBD1 covers 8 bases. CDR3 length equals 13 residues. J gave up 6 bases and V 9 bases, and 9 bases lay outside the gene matches. CDR1 and CDR2 (germline): ENHRY, SYGVKD. The CDR3 DNA reads TGTGCCATAGCATCGACAGGGGAGAAGACCCAGTACTTC. Translation gives CAIASTGEKTQYF.

The V gene is TRBV2, the J gene TRBJ1-5; 8 bases align to TRBD1. V gave up 6 bases and J gave up 4 bases; unmatched junction bases: 11. CDR1 is SNHLY, CDR2 FYNNEI, per germline. CDR3 length: 16 amino acids. The CDR3 reads CASRMDRVGWNQPQHF. The CDR3 DNA reads as TGTGCCAGCAGGATGGACAGGGTTGGTTGGAATCAGCCCCAGCATTTT.

The CDR3 bases are TGTGCCAGCTTCAGGGTGGTCACCGGGGAGCTGTTTTTT. Translation gives CASFRVVTGELFF. The chain carries TRBV6-5 and TRBJ2-2; D is perhaps TRBD1 (5 bases). CDR3 length equals 13 residues. V gave up 8 bases and J gave up 4 bases, with 11 bases separating them. Germline CDR1 and CDR2: MNHEY and SVGAGI.

The rearrangement links TRBV5-1 to TRBJ1-1; 8 bases align to TRBD1. J gave up 5 bases and V 4 bases, and 4 bases lay outside the gene matches. This CDR3 has 13 residues. Germline values: CDR1 SGHRS, CDR2 YFSETQ. The CDR3 loop is CASSEQGGTEAFF. CDR3 nucleotide sequence: TGCGCCAGCAGCGAACAGGGGGGAACTGAAGCTTTCTTT.

In its sample, this clone was seen a few times. The V call is TRBV15, the J call TRBJ2-2; D is unclear. Trimming shortened V by 5 bases and J by 7 bases, and 14 bases separated the two germline ends. The germline CDR1 and CDR2 sequences are LNHNV and YYDKDF (reference sequence). The CDR3 contains 14 residues. CDR3 DNA: TGTGCCACCAGCGGTGACATCACCGGCGGGGAGCTGTTTTTT. It translates to CATSGDITGGELFF.

V is TRBV14 and J is TRBJ1-1; D perhaps matches TRBD1 (5 bases). V was trimmed by 3 bases and J by 0 bases, leaving 8 bases between them. This CDR3 has 14 residues. Germline CDR1 and CDR2: SGHDN and FVKESK. CDR3 sequence (DNA): TGTGCCAGCAGCCATATGACAGTGAACACTGAAGCTTTCTTT. Encoded protein: CASSHMTVNTEAFF.

The V gene is TRBV7-6, the J gene TRBJ2-7; D is undetermined. The CDR3 has 11 amino acids. The germline gives CDR1 SGHVS, CDR2 FNYEAQ. The germline V and J ends were trimmed by 4 bases and 2 bases, with 3 bases remaining between them. DNA of the CDR3: TGTGCCAGCAGCTCTACCTACGAGCAGTACTTC. This sequence encodes CASSSTYEQYF.

This chain uses TRBV7-2 with TRBJ2-1; TRBD1 might be the D (5 bases). The germline V gene encodes CDR1 SGHTA and CDR2 FQGNSA. Deletions cut 3 bases from V and 10 bases from J, with 13 bases between. The CDR3 length is 13 residues. Here the CDR3 reads CASSLASGYEQFF. Written as DNA, the CDR3 is TGTGCCAGCAGCTTGGCTTCAGGGTACGAGCAGTTCTTC.

This clone was seen only a few times. The rearrangement links TRBV10-2 to TRBJ1-2, with TRBD1 as a possible D gene (6 bases). Germline V gene data show CDR1 as WSHSY and CDR2 as SAAADI. The CDR3 contains 14 residues. The ends were cut back, 6 bases at V and 0 bases at J, with 11 bases in the middle. CDR3 nucleotide sequence: TGCGCCAGCAGGGAACAGGGAGCTAACTATGGCTACACCTTC. Its translation is CASREQGANYGYTF.

The genes are TRBV28 and TRBJ1-2; the D is unclear. Germline CDR1 and CDR2: MDHEN and SYDVKM. The CDR3 sequence is 13 residues long. V shed 11 bases and J shed 4 bases, with 17 bases lying between them. The CDR3 DNA is TGTGCCTCTGGGCGCAGGTCGTCCTATGGCTACACCTTC. Its translation is CASGRRSSYGYTF.

The chain recombines TRBV5-4 with TRBJ1-2; 7 bases align to TRBD1. CDR1 SGHNT and CDR2 YYREEE come from the germline V gene (reference sequence). Germline trimming cut 3 bases from V and 5 bases from J; bases unmatched to any gene: 7. The CDR3 spans 14 residues. CDR3 in DNA: TGTGCCAGCAGCTCAGGGGGGAACGTTTATGGCTACACCTTC. Its protein product is CASSSGGNVYGYTF.

The J gene is TRBJ2-3, the V gene TRBV2, with 10 bases identical to TRBD2. Germline V gene lookup returns CDR1 SNHLY and CDR2 FYNNEI. The V segment lost 8 bases and the J segment 1 base; nucleotides outside the gene matches: 9. This CDR3 is built from 16 residues. The CDR3 DNA is TGTGCCAGCCGCCTCCGAACTAGCGGGGGCACAGATACGCAGTATTTT. Residues: CASRLRTSGGTDTQYF.

The rearrangement joins TRBV13 to TRBJ2-7, with D possibly being TRBD1 (5 bases). The ends were cut back, 3 bases at V and 2 bases at J, with 8 bases in the middle. Germline V gene sequence: CDR1 PRHDT, CDR2 FYEKMQ (reference sequence). This CDR3 has 13 residues. The CDR3 nucleotides are TGTGCCAGCAGCTTGGGCAGGGCCTACGAGCAGTACTTC. This codes for CASSLGRAYEQYF.

V is TRBV6-5 and J is TRBJ1-6, with D possibly being TRBD1 (6 bases). Germline V lookup: CDR1 MNHEY, CDR2 SVGAGI. This CDR3 has 14 residues. Trimming pared 7 bases from V and 4 bases from J, leaving 11 bases between. Here the CDR3 DNA reads TGTGCCAGCAATCGACAGGAATATAATTCACCCCTCCACTTT. It codes for CASNRQEYNSPLHF.

This clone has a single count. V is TRBV5-4 and J is TRBJ1-4; D unclear. The germline V and J ends were trimmed by 0 bases and 3 bases, with 3 bases remaining between them. The CDR3 spans 13 residues. CDR1 SGHNT and CDR2 YYREEE come from the germline V gene (reference sequence). The CDR3 DNA reads TGTGCCAGCAGCTTGGTATCTAATGAAAAACTGTTTTTT. It codes for CASSLVSNEKLFF.